Below are 14 T cell receptor beta chains sequenced from a single sample in a study of PD-1 blockade in classical Hodgkin lymphoma. TCRdb's table, derived via immunoSEQ multiplex PCR, lists solely in-frame clones and lacks some. The data contain 4,900 or so clones, 60% to 75% of them singletons. Time point specified: cycle 4 day 1 (C4D1), after five to seven weeks of nivolumab. Every patient was affected by relapse after autologous stem cell transplantation, while exposure to brentuximab vedotin was not uniform. Thawed PBMCs underwent magnetic negative selection to obtain purified CD8+ T cells. Sequenced material: CD8+ T cells from blood, taken before the fourth cycle of nivolumab. These receptors were collected from a human donor with classical Hodgkin lymphoma.

The chain uses TRBV5-1 and TRBJ2-3; no clear D gene. This CDR3 has 15 amino acids. The germline V gene encodes CDR1 SGHRS and CDR2 YFSETQ. V shed 5 bases and J shed 0 bases, with 13 bases lying between them. This CDR3 is CASRWSGASTDTQYF. The CDR3 DNA is TGCGCCAGCAGATGGTCTGGAGCTAGCACAGATACGCAGTATTTT.

This clone was observed a handful of times. The CDR3 DNA reads TGTGCCAGCAGCCCAACCGGGGGCTCCCTAGAGACCCAGTACTTC. Translating it yields CASSPTGGSLETQYF. The chain links TRBV7-6 to TRBJ2-5, with D perhaps TRBD1 or TRBD2 (6 bases each). V was shortened by 5 bases and J by 4 bases, with 17 bases between the two germline ends. The CDR3 extends over 15 amino acids. CDR1 and CDR2 from the germline V gene are SGHVS and FNYEAQ.

The chain links TRBV6-6 to TRBJ2-7; D is unresolved. Trimming cost V 1 base and J 6 bases, with 13 bases left between them. This CDR3 region has 14 residues. CDR1 and CDR2 (germline): MNHNY, SVGAGI (reference sequence). The CDR3 region is CASSYLEQWGEQYF. In nucleotides, the CDR3 is TGTGCCAGCAGTTACTTGGAGCAGTGGGGCGAGCAGTACTTC.

The V call is TRBV7-9, the J call TRBJ2-3; D may be TRBD2 (6 bases). Germline loops: CDR1 SEHNR, CDR2 FQNEAQ (reference sequence). CDR3 length: 15 residues. Trimming took off 4 bases at V and 1 base at J, with 12 bases between the two ends. The CDR3 reads CASSSRASGTDTQYF. CDR3 sequence (DNA): TGTGCCAGCAGCTCCCGTGCTAGCGGCACAGATACGCAGTATTTT.

This clone appeared once. This chain joins TRBV7-9 and TRBJ2-1, with 7 bases matching TRBD1. The CDR3 is made up of 13 amino acids. Per germline, CDR1 SEHNR and CDR2 FQNEAQ (reference sequence). The J segment lost 8 bases and the V segment lost 5 bases, leaving 6 bases of the junction unmatched. CDR3 region: CASSLDRDDEQFF. CDR3 in DNA: TGTGCCAGCAGCCTTGACAGGGACGATGAGCAGTTCTTC. The full variable domain, completed using reference TRBV7-9 and TRBJ2-1, is DTGVSQNPRHKITKRGQNVTFRCDPISEHNRLYWYRQTLGQGPEFLTYFQNEAQLEKSRLLSDRFSAERPKGSFSTLEIQRTEQGDSAMYLCASSLDRDDEQFFGPGTRLTVL.

The chain has TRBV7-9 and TRBJ2-1, with 7 bases that match TRBD2. The CDR3 loop spans 16 amino acids. CDR1 is SEHNR, CDR2 FQNEAQ, per germline (reference sequence). After removal of 0 bases from V and 1 base from J, the junction contained 3 bases not matched to a gene. CDR3 amino acids: CASSLASGASYNEQFF. CDR3 nucleotide sequence: TGTGCCAGCAGCTTAGCGAGCGGGGCATCCTACAATGAGCAGTTCTTC.

The rearrangement joins TRBV27 to TRBJ2-1, with D unresolved. Trimming removed 4 bases from V and 0 bases from J, with 7 bases in between. Germline lookup yields CDR1 MNHEY and CDR2 SMNVEV (reference sequence). The CDR3 is 14 amino acids. CDR3 sequence: CASSWLDSYNEQFF. As DNA, the CDR3 is TGTGCCAGCAGTTGGTTGGACTCCTACAATGAGCAGTTCTTC.

The rearrangement uses TRBV27 and TRBJ2-1, with D possibly TRBD1 on 6 matching bases. Per the germline V gene, CDR1 is MNHEY and CDR2 is SMNVEV (reference sequence). V shed 7 bases and J shed 3 bases, with 16 bases lying between them. The CDR3 extends over 15 amino acids. CDR3 in amino acids: CASNPGAPNYNEQFF. CDR3 nucleotide sequence: TGTGCCAGCAATCCAGGGGCTCCAAACTACAATGAGCAGTTCTTC.

V and J are TRBV27 and TRBJ2-1, with D perhaps matching TRBD2 (5 bases). V was trimmed by 0 bases and J by 3 bases, leaving 9 bases between them. Germline V lookup: CDR1 MNHEY, CDR2 SMNVEV (reference sequence). This CDR3 contains 15 residues. In nucleotides, the CDR3 is TGTGCCAGCAGTTTATCGAAACGGGGCTACAATGAGCAGTTCTTC. Translation gives CASSLSKRGYNEQFF.

The chain carries TRBV7-9 and TRBJ1-2; D unresolved. The germline V and J ends were trimmed by 1 base and 3 bases, with 18 bases remaining between them. Germline CDR1 and CDR2: SEHNR and FQNEAQ (reference sequence). This CDR3 is 17 amino acids long. In DNA, the CDR3 is TGTGCCAGCAGCTTAGTTCCCTACGGAGATTCGTACTATGGCTACACCTTC. Its protein is CASSLVPYGDSYYGYTF.

The rearrangement uses TRBV5-5 and TRBJ2-7; 9 nucleotides match TRBD1. The CDR3 length is 14 residues. Germline CDR1 reads SGHKS; CDR2 reads YYEKEE (reference sequence). Unmatched junction bases numbered 6, after V lost 5 bases and J lost 3 bases. The CDR3 sequence is CASRSGTGLYEQYF. The DNA for the CDR3 is TGTGCCAGCAGGTCCGGGACAGGGCTCTACGAGCAGTACTTC.

The rearrangement uses TRBV7-9 and TRBJ1-1; 12 bases are shared with TRBD1. CDR1 is SEHNR and CDR2 is FQNEAQ in the germline V gene (reference sequence). The V segment lost 5 bases and the J segment 3 bases; nucleotides outside the gene matches: 10. The CDR3 covers 17 residues. This chain's CDR3 is CASSVPGQGAVDTEAFF. Written as DNA, the CDR3 is TGTGCCAGCAGCGTACCGGGACAGGGGGCTGTGGACACTGAAGCTTTCTTT.

The V call is TRBV7-9, the J call TRBJ2-3; TRBD1 is a possible D gene (5 bases). The germline V and J ends were trimmed by 4 bases and 4 bases, with 12 bases remaining between them. CDR3 length: 14 amino acids. The germline CDR1 and CDR2 sequences are SEHNR and FQNEAQ (reference sequence). CDR3: CASSSQGLPDTQYF. DNA for the CDR3: TGTGCCAGCAGCTCCCAGGGCCTGCCAGATACGCAGTATTTT.

The CDR3 region has the DNA TGTGCCAGCAGTTACTCGGCTAGCCAAGAGACCCAGTACTTC. Its protein product is CASSYSASQETQYF. The chain joins TRBV6-6 to TRBJ2-5; D is unclear. Germline CDR1 is MNHNY and CDR2 is SVGAGI (reference sequence). Trimming took 0 bases from V and 1 from J, leaving 6 bases between them. The CDR3 extends over 14 amino acids.